Following are 28 T cell receptor beta chains from one sample sequenced in a study of control samples from healthy donors and cancer patients. Measured with immunoSEQ multiplex PCR; TCRdb has only the in-frame clones, and not every one. This sample has 100,000 to 150,000 clones, with more than 75% found just once. The sequencing input was blood. The receptors come from a man in his forties in good health.

This clone was observed a handful of times. The V gene is TRBV3-1 (or the pseudogene TRBV3-2), the J gene TRBJ1-1; D is perhaps TRBD1 (5 bases). The V gene lost 6 bases and the J gene lost 3 bases, with 17 bases spanning the gap. Germline V gene sequence: CDR1 LGHDT, CDR2 YNNKEL (reference sequence). The CDR3 is made up of 15 amino acids. The CDR3 protein is CASRLGAGEYTEAFF. In nucleotides, the CDR3 is TGTGCCAGCAGACTAGGAGCGGGGGAATACACTGAAGCTTTCTTT.

This chain uses TRBV7-9 with TRBJ2-6; D may match TRBD1 or TRBD2 (5 bases each). The CDR3 contains 18 residues. Germline assignment: CDR1 SEHNR and CDR2 FQNEAQ (reference sequence). With 2 bases removed from V and 0 bases from J, the gap between germline ends came to 14 bases. CDR3 DNA sequence: TGTGCCAGCAGCTTAACGTGGGGTGGGGGCTCTGGGGCCAACGTCCTGACTTTC. Translation gives CASSLTWGGGSGANVLTF.

V usage is TRBV13 and J usage is TRBJ1-2, with D possibly matching TRBD1 (5 bases). Germline V gene data show CDR1 as PRHDT and CDR2 as FYEKMQ (reference sequence). Deletions cut 2 bases from V and 8 bases from J, with 12 bases between. CDR3 length: 13 residues. CDR3 DNA: TGTGCCAGCAGCTTAAAGCAGGGTTTAGGCTACACCTTC. Translated: CASSLKQGLGYTF.

Only one count was recorded for this clone. The V gene is TRBV24-1, the J gene TRBJ2-3, with D uncertain. V was trimmed by 4 bases and J by 6 bases, leaving 10 bases between them. Per germline, CDR1 KGHDR and CDR2 SFDVKD. CDR3 length: 13 residues. CDR3 region: CATSEFGYDTQYF. CDR3 nucleotide sequence: TGTGCCACCAGTGAGTTCGGATATGATACGCAGTATTTT.

The chain links TRBV9 to TRBJ2-2; D unresolved. Germline V gives CDR1 SGDLS, CDR2 YYNGEE. This CDR3 has 13 amino acids. Trimming took 4 bases from V and 4 from J, leaving 8 bases between them. In DNA, the CDR3 is TGTGCCAGCAGCCCCTCTTTCACCGGGGAGCTGTTTTTT. Translated, it gives CASSPSFTGELFF.

This rearrangement joins TRBV7-3 to TRBJ2-3, with D maybe TRBD2 (6 bases). This CDR3 region has 16 residues. V was clipped by 2 bases and J by 2 bases, with 14 bases between them. Looked up from germline, CDR1 is SGHTA and CDR2 is FQGTGA. CDR3 nucleotides: TGTGCCAGCAGCTTATTCCTGGGAGGAGCCACAGATACGCAGTATTTT. It codes for CASSLFLGGATDTQYF.

V usage is TRBV4-1 and J usage is TRBJ2-5; no firm D call. CDR1 and CDR2 (germline): MGHRA, YSYEKL. The ends were cut back, 1 base at V and 0 bases at J, with 6 bases in the middle. The CDR3 has 14 amino acids. The CDR3 spells CASSQGPYQETQYF. CDR3 sequence (DNA): TGCGCCAGCAGCCAAGGGCCGTACCAAGAGACCCAGTACTTC.

This clone has more than one count but fewer than ten. CDR3 in DNA: TGTGCCAGCAGCTTACCGGTGCGTCCCAACTATGGCTACACCTTC. Its protein is CASSLPVRPNYGYTF. The rearrangement joins TRBV7-2 to TRBJ1-2; D gene uncertain. Germline V gene lookup returns CDR1 SGHTA and CDR2 FQGNSA. This CDR3 has 15 amino acids. Between the trimmed V and J ends, which lost 2 bases and 2 bases, there was a span of 12 bases.

The chain links TRBV11-3 to TRBJ2-2, with D hard to call. Trimming took 5 bases from V and 7 from J, leaving 8 bases between them. The germline gives CDR1 SGHNT, CDR2 YENEEA. The CDR3 is made up of 12 amino acids. CDR3 region: CASSLGSGELFF. In DNA form, the CDR3 reads TGTGCCAGCAGCCTAGGAAGCGGGGAGCTGTTTTTT.

The chain employs TRBV5-8 and TRBJ1-6; D is ambiguous. This CDR3 comprises 14 residues. V was trimmed by 4 bases and J by 8 bases, leaving 13 bases between them. CDR1 and CDR2 from the germline V gene are SGHTS and YDEGEE. The DNA of the CDR3 is TGTGCCAGCAGCCTGGAGGTCTGGGATTCACCCCTCCACTTT. Encoded protein: CASSLEVWDSPLHF.

This clone was found once. The J gene is TRBJ2-2, the V gene TRBV7-2; D remains ambiguous. This CDR3 has 12 residues. Germline CDR1 reads SGHTA; CDR2 reads FQGNSA. With 4 bases removed from V and 4 bases from J, the gap between germline ends came to 4 bases. Here the CDR3 DNA reads TGTGCCAGCAGCTGGGTCACCGGGGAGCTGTTTTTT. The encoded protein is CASSWVTGELFF. Using reference TRBV7-2 and TRBJ2-2 for the parts outside the CDR3, the full variable domain is GAGVSQSPSNKVTEKGKDVELRCDPISGHTALYWYRQSLGQGLEFLIYFQGNSAPDKSGLPSDRFSAERTGGSVSTLTIQRTQQEDSAVYLCASSWVTGELFFGEGSRLTVL.

The CDR3 reads CASQSLGRETQYF. CDR3 sequence (DNA): TGTGCCAGCCAGTCCCTAGGAAGAGAGACCCAGTACTTC. The chain has TRBV12-3 or TRBV12-4 and TRBJ2-5; D remains ambiguous. The V end lost 8 bases, the J end lost 4 bases, and 14 bases lay between the germline ends. CDR3 size: 13 residues.

This clone was picked up one time. V gene TRBV9 combines with J gene TRBJ1-2, with 7 bases lining up with TRBD1. Germline V gene lookup returns CDR1 SGDLS and CDR2 YYNGEE. The V and J ends lost 4 bases and 3 bases, in that order; junction bases with no gene match: 6. The CDR3 length is 14 residues. CDR3 loop: CASSPNRGDYGYTF. CDR3 nucleotide sequence: TGTGCCAGCAGCCCCAACAGGGGCGACTATGGCTACACCTTC.

This sequence joins TRBV19 and TRBJ2-7; 10 bases line up with TRBD1. V lost 6 bases, J lost 6 bases, and 8 bases stayed unmatched. The germline V gene encodes CDR1 LNHDA and CDR2 SQIVND (reference sequence). This CDR3 spans 14 amino acids. This CDR3 is CASRLGQGLREQYF. In DNA, the CDR3 is TGTGCCAGTAGGTTGGGACAGGGGCTTCGCGAGCAGTACTTC.

DNA for the CDR3: TGTGCCAGCAGTTGGGGGGACAAAACTAATGAAAAACTGTTTTTT. It specifies CASSWGDKTNEKLFF. V and J are TRBV6-6 and TRBJ1-4; tentatively, D is TRBD1 (6 bases). Per the germline V gene, CDR1 is MNHNY and CDR2 is SVGAGI (reference sequence). This CDR3 has 15 amino acids. Trimming took 4 bases from V and 1 from J, leaving 10 bases between them.

This chain uses TRBV7-2 with TRBJ2-7; 7 bases are a match to TRBD1. CDR1 and CDR2 from the germline V gene are SGHTA and FQGNSA. The CDR3 covers 14 residues. Losses at the gene ends were 9 bases for V and 0 bases for J; bases not matched to a gene: 8. This CDR3 is CASTGTESSYEQYF. CDR3 coding DNA: TGTGCCAGTACCGGGACAGAGAGCTCCTACGAGCAGTACTTC. The full variable domain, its missing parts supplied by reference TRBV7-2 and TRBJ2-7, is GAGVSQSPSNKVTEKGKDVELRCDPISGHTALYWYRQSLGQGLEFLIYFQGNSAPDKSGLPSDRFSAERTGGSVSTLTIQRTQQEDSAVYLCASTGTESSYEQYFGPGTRLTVT.

The chain carries TRBV7-2 and TRBJ2-2; no clear D gene. Germline CDR1 is SGHTA and CDR2 is FQGNSA. The CDR3 has 13 residues. V dropped 3 bases and J dropped 4 bases, with 6 bases sitting between them. The CDR3 sequence is CASSFYGTGELFF. CDR3 nucleotides: TGTGCCAGCAGCTTTTACGGCACCGGGGAGCTGTTTTTT. The variable domain in full, with the rest retrieved from reference TRBV7-2 and TRBJ2-2, is GAGVSQSPSNKVTEKGKDVELRCDPISGHTALYWYRQSLGQGLEFLIYFQGNSAPDKSGLPSDRFSAERTGGSVSTLTIQRTQQEDSAVYLCASSFYGTGELFFGEGSRLTVL.

This chain links TRBV14 with TRBJ2-7, with TRBD2 matching over 7 bases. The CDR3 length is 13 residues. V dropped 1 base and J dropped 11; count of bases not matched to a gene: 8. Germline lookup yields CDR1 SGHDN and CDR2 FVKESK. CDR3 nucleotide sequence: TGTGCCAGCAGCCAAGTACCGAAGCGGGGAGAGTACTTC. The encoded protein is CASSQVPKRGEYF.

The V gene is TRBV13, the J gene TRBJ1-1, with D tentatively TRBD1 (5 bases). The germline CDR1 and CDR2 sequences are PRHDT and FYEKMQ (reference sequence). This CDR3 contains 15 residues. Trimming stripped 5 bases from V and 4 bases from J, with 17 bases between. The CDR3 DNA sequence: TGTGCCAGCAGCGCCGCCGGGACGAGGGGCACTGAAGCTTTCTTT. Translated: CASSAAGTRGTEAFF.

The gene calls are TRBV5-4 and TRBJ1-2; D not certain. CDR3 length equals 13 residues. CDR1 and CDR2 (germline): SGHNT, YYREEE (reference sequence). V lost 2 bases to trimming and J lost 4 bases, with 9 bases between them. CDR3 in amino acids: CASSLAFSYGYTF. The CDR3 DNA reads as TGTGCCAGCAGCTTAGCGTTTTCCTATGGCTACACCTTC. Filled out from reference TRBV5-4 and TRBJ1-2, the complete variable domain reads ETGVTQSPTHLIKTRGQQVTLRCSSQSGHNTVSWYQQALGQGPQFIFQYYREEENGRGNFPPRFSGLQFPNYSSELNVNALELDDSALYLCASSLAFSYGYTFGSGTRLTVV.

The V gene is TRBV18, the J gene TRBJ2-3; 9 nucleotides line up with TRBD1. This CDR3 comprises 15 residues. CDR1 KGHSH and CDR2 LQKENI come from the germline V gene. The V segment lost 5 bases and the J segment 0 bases; nucleotides outside the gene matches: 3. The CDR3 coding sequence is TGTGCCAGCTCAGAGGGACAGGGAAGCACAGATACGCAGTATTTT. It translates to CASSEGQGSTDTQYF.

The gene calls are TRBV7-8 and TRBJ2-3; 11 nucleotides match TRBD2. V trimming: 1 base; J trimming: 2 bases; junction bases outside the gene matches: 2. The CDR3 is 16 amino acids. The germline CDR1 and CDR2 sequences are SGHVS and FQNEAQ. The CDR3, as DNA: TGTGCCAGCAGCTTAGGGACTAGCGGGTTCACAGATACGCAGTATTTT. Translating it yields CASSLGTSGFTDTQYF.

The chain employs TRBV7-2 and TRBJ1-2; 8 nucleotides match TRBD1. The CDR3 contains 14 residues. CDR1 is SGHTA and CDR2 is FQGNSA in the germline V gene. The V and J ends lost 4 bases and 4 bases, in that order; junction bases with no gene match: 5. As DNA, the CDR3 is TGTGCCAGCAGCTCCCCGGACAGGGTCTATGGCTACACCTTC. Protein product: CASSSPDRVYGYTF.

This chain joins TRBV10-2 and TRBJ2-1, with D perhaps TRBD2 (6 bases). The CDR3 is 14 residues long. Trimming stripped 5 bases from V and 9 bases from J, with 17 bases between. CDR1 WSHSY and CDR2 SAAADI come from the germline V gene. The CDR3 sequence is CASSLNPPGSEQFF. The DNA of the CDR3 is TGCGCCAGCAGTTTAAACCCCCCCGGGAGTGAGCAGTTCTTC.

The chain combines TRBV12-3 or TRBV12-4 with TRBJ2-7; no firm D call. This CDR3 spans 11 amino acids. V was clipped by 6 bases and J by 5 bases, with 8 bases between them. CDR3 amino acids: CASSLTHEQYF. Here the CDR3 DNA reads TGTGCCAGCAGCCTCACCCACGAGCAGTACTTC.

This clone was observed a handful of times. The V and J genes are TRBV7-2 and TRBJ1-5; D is unclear. V lost 1 base, J lost 8 bases, and 9 bases lay in between. Looked up from germline, CDR1 is SGHTA and CDR2 is FQGNSA. The CDR3 runs 13 residues. In DNA, the CDR3 is TGTGCCAGCAGCTTAGTAGACACGGAGCCCCAGCATTTT. Translation gives CASSLVDTEPQHF. Variable domain in full (rest from reference TRBV7-2 and TRBJ1-5): GAGVSQSPSNKVTEKGKDVELRCDPISGHTALYWYRQSLGQGLEFLIYFQGNSAPDKSGLPSDRFSAERTGGSVSTLTIQRTQQEDSAVYLCASSLVDTEPQHFGDGTRLSIL.

The V call is TRBV18, the J call TRBJ2-5, with 8 bases identical to TRBD2. V lost 8 bases, J lost 5 bases, and 7 bases stayed unmatched. Germline assignment: CDR1 KGHSH and CDR2 LQKENI. This CDR3 has 13 amino acids. The CDR3 reads CASRGGPWETQYF. As DNA, the CDR3 is TGTGCCAGCCGCGGGGGGCCATGGGAGACCCAGTACTTC. Looking up the rest from reference TRBV18 and TRBJ2-5 gives the full variable domain: NAGVMQNPRHLVRRRGQEARLRCSPMKGHSHVYWYRQLPEEGLKFMVYLQKENIIDESGMPKERFSAEFPKEGPSILRIQQVVRGDSAAYFCASRGGPWETQYFGPGTRLLVL.

This chain uses TRBV11-2 with TRBJ2-1; D is undetermined. This CDR3 region has 13 residues. The V end lost 1 base, the J end lost 7 bases, and 8 bases lay between the germline ends. Germline CDR1 reads SGHAT; CDR2 reads FQNNGV. The CDR3 region is CASSLAGPNEQFF. CDR3 DNA sequence: TGTGCCAGCAGCTTAGCGGGCCCGAATGAGCAGTTCTTC.